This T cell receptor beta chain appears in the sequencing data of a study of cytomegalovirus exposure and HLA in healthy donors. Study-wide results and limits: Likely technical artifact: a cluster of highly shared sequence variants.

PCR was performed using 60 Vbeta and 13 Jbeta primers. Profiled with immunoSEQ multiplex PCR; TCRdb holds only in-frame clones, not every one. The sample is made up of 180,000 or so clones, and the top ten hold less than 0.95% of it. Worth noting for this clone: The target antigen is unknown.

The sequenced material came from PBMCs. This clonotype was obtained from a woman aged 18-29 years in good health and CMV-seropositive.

This CDR3 is CASSLTGASGYTF. The CDR3 DNA follows: TGTGCCAGCAGTTTGACAGGGGCTTCTGGCTACACCTTC. The genes are TRBV27 and TRBJ1-2, with TRBD1 identical over 8 bases. CDR1 and CDR2 (germline): MNHEY, SMNVEV (reference sequence). Losses at the gene ends were 3 bases for V and 7 bases for J; bases not matched to a gene: 4. The CDR3 is 13 residues long.